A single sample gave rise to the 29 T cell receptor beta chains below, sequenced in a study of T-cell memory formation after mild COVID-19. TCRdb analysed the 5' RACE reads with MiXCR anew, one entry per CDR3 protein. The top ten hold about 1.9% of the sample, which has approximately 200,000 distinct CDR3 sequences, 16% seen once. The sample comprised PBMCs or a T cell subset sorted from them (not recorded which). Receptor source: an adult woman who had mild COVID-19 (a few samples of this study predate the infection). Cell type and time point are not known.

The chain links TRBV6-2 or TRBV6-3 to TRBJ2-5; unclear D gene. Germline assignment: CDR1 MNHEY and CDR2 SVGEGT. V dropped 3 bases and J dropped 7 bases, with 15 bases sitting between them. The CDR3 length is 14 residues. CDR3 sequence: CASSYDGLVGTQYF. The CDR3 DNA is TGTGCCAGCAGTTATGATGGGCTCGTAGGGACCCAGTACTTC.

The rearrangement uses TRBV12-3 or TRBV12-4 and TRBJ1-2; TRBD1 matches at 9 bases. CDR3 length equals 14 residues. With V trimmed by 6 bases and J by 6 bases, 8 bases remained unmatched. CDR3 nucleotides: TGTGCCAGCAGCTACCGGGACAGGGCGAATGGCTACACCTTC. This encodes CASSYRDRANGYTF.

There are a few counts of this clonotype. DNA of the CDR3: TGTGCCAGCAGCATCGACAGGGCAAGCACAGATACGCAGTATTTT. Translated: CASSIDRASTDTQYF. The chain combines TRBV5-8 with TRBJ2-3; TRBD1 agrees at 7 bases. The CDR3 covers 15 residues. V dropped 4 bases and J dropped 0; count of bases not matched to a gene: 5. The germline V gene encodes CDR1 SGHTS and CDR2 YDEGEE.

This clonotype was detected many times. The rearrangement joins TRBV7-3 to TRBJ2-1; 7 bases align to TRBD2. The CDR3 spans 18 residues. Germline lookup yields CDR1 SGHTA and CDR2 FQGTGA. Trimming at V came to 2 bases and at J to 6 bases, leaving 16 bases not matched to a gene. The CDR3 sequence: CASSLGFGGRASRNEQFF. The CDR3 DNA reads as TGTGCCAGCAGCTTAGGGTTCGGTGGGAGGGCCTCGCGCAATGAGCAGTTCTTC. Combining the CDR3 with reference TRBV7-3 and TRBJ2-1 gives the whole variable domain GAGVSQTPSNKVTEKGKYVELRCDPISGHTALYWYRQSLGQGPEFLIYFQGTGAADDSGLPNDRFFAVRPEGSVSTLKIQRTERGDSAVYLCASSLGFGGRASRNEQFFGPGTRLTVL.

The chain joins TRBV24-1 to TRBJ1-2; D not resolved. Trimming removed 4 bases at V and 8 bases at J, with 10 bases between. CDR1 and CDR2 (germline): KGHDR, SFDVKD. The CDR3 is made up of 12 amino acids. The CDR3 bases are TGTGCCACCAGTGAGGGAGAAGGGGGCTACACCTTC. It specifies CATSEGEGGYTF.

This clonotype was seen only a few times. The CDR3 nucleotides are TGCAGCGTTGACTCCAGGGGACTAGCGGGAGGGTCCTACGAGCAGTACTTC. This encodes CSVDSRGLAGGSYEQYF. The rearrangement links TRBV29-1 to TRBJ2-7; TRBD2 aligns across 16 bases. Germline V gene lookup returns CDR1 SQVTM and CDR2 ANQGSEA. V lost 3 bases and J lost 1; bases outside the gene matches: 6. This CDR3 has 17 amino acids.

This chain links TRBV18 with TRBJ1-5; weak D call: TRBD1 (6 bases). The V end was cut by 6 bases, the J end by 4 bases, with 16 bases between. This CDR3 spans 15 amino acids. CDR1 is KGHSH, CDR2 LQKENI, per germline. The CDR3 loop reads CASSRYTGFNQPQHF. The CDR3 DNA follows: TGTGCCAGCTCCCGCTATACAGGGTTTAATCAGCCCCAGCATTTT.

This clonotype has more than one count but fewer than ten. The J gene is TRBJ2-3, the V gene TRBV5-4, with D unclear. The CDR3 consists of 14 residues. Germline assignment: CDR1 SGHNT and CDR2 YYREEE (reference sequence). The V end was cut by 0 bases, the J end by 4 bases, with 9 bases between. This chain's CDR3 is CASSLVAVADTQYF. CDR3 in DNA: TGTGCCAGCAGCTTGGTGGCAGTCGCAGATACGCAGTATTTT. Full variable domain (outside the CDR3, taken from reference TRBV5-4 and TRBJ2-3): ETGVTQSPTHLIKTRGQQVTLRCSSQSGHNTVSWYQQALGQGPQFIFQYYREEENGRGNFPPRFSGLQFPNYSSELNVNALELDDSALYLCASSLVAVADTQYFGPGTRLTVL.

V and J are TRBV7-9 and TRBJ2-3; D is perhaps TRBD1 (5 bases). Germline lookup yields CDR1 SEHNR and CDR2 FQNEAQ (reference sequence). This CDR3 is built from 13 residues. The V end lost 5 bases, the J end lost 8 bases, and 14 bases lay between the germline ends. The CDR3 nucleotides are TGTGCCAGCAGCCCAGTGGGTAGGGGTACGCAGTATTTT. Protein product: CASSPVGRGTQYF.

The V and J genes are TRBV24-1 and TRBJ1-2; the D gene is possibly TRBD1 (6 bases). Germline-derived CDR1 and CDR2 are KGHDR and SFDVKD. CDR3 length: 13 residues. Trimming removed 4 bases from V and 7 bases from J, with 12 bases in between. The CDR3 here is CATSEPRGAGYTF. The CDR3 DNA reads TGTGCCACCAGTGAACCCAGGGGCGCTGGCTACACCTTC.

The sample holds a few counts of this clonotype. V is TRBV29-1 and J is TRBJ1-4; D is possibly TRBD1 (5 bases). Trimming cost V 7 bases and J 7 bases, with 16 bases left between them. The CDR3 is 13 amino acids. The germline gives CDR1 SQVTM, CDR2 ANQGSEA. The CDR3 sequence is CSGGTAAGEKLFF. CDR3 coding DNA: TGCAGCGGGGGGACGGCCGCAGGTGAAAAACTGTTTTTT.

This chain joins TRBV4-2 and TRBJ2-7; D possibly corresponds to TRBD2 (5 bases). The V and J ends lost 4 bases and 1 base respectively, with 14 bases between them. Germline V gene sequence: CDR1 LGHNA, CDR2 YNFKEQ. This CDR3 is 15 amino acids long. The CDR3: CASSPQDSTSYEQYF. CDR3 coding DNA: TGTGCCAGCAGCCCGCAGGACTCAACTTCCTACGAGCAGTACTTC.

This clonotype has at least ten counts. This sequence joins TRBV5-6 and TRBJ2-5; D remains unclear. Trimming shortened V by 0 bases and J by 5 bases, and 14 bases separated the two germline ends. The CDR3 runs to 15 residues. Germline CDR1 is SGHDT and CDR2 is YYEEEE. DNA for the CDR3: TGTGCCAGCAGCTTGGTGGCCGCCGGACGGGAGACCCAGTACTTC. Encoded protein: CASSLVAAGRETQYF.

CDR3 residues: CASLRRGTTGELFF. DNA for the CDR3: TGTGCCAGCTTGAGGAGAGGGACGACCGGGGAGCTGTTTTTT. J is TRBJ2-2 and V is TRBV2; perhaps D is TRBD1 or TRBD2 (5 bases each). This CDR3 is 14 amino acids long. Germline lookup yields CDR1 SNHLY and CDR2 FYNNEI. V gave up 8 bases and J gave up 5 bases, with 15 bases separating them.

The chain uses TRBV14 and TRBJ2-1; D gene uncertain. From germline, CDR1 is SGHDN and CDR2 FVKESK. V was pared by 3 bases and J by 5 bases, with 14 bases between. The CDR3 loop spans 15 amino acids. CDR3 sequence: CASSHPEWYHNEQFF. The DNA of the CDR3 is TGTGCCAGCAGCCACCCAGAGTGGTACCACAATGAGCAGTTCTTC.

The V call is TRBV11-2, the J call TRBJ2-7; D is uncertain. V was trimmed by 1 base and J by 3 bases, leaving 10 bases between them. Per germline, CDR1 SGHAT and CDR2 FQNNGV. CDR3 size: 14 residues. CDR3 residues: CASSLVLGSYEQYF. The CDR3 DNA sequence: TGTGCCAGCAGCTTAGTCCTGGGTAGCTACGAGCAGTACTTC.

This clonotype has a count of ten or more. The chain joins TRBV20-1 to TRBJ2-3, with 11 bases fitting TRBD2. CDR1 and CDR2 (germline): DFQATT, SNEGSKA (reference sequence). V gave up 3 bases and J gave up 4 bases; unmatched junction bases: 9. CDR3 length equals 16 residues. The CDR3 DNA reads TGCAGTGCTAGGCCTACTAGCGGGAGAGGCTCAGATACGCAGTATTTT. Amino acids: CSARPTSGRGSDTQYF.

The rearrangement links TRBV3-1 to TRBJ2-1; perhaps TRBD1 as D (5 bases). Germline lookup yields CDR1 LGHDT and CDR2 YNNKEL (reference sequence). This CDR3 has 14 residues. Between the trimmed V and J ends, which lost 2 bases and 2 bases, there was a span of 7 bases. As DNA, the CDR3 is TGTGCCAGCAGCCAACAGGGCACCTACAATGAGCAGTTCTTC. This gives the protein CASSQQGTYNEQFF.

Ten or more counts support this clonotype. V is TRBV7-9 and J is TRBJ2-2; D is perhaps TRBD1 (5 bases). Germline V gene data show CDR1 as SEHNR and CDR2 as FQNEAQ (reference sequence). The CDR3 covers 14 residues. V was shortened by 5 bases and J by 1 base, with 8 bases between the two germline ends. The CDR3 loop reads CASSPQGNTGELFF. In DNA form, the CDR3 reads TGTGCCAGCAGCCCGCAGGGGAACACCGGGGAGCTGTTTTTT.

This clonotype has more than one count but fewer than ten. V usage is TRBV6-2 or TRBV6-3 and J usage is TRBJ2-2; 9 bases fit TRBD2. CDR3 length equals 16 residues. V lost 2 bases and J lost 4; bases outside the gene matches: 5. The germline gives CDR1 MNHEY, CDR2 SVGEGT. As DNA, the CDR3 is TGTGCCAGCAGTTACGAAGCGGGAGGACCCACCGGGGAGCTGTTTTTT. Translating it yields CASSYEAGGPTGELFF.

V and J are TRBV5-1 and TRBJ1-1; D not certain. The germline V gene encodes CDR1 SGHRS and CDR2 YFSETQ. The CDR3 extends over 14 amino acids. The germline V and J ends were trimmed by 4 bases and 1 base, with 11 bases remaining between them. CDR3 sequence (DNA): TGCGCCAGCAGCACGGGCCGGGGGAACACTGAAGCTTTCTTT. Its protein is CASSTGRGNTEAFF. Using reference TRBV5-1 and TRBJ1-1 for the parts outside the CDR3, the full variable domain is KAGVTQTPRYLIKTRGQQVTLSCSPISGHRSVSWYQQTPGQGLQFLFEYFSETQRNKGNFPGRFSGRQFSNSRSEMNVSTLELGDSALYLCASSTGRGNTEAFFGQGTRLTVV.

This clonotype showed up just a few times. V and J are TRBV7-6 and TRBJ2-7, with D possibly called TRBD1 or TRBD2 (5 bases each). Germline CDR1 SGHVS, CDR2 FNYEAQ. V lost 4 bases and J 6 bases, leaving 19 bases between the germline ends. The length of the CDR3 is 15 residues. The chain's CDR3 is CASSSEGRSGSEQYF. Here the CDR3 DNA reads TGTGCCAGCAGCTCAGAGGGCCGTTCAGGGAGCGAGCAGTACTTC.

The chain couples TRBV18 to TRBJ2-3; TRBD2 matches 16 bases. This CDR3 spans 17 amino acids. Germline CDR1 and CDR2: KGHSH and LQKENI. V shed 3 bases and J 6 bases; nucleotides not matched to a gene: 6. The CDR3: CASSPGTSGGASDTQYF. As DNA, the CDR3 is TGTGCCAGCTCACCTGGGACTAGCGGGGGGGCTTCGGATACGCAGTATTTT. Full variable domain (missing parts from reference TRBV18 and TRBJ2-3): NAGVMQNPRHLVRRRGQEARLRCSPMKGHSHVYWYRQLPEEGLKFMVYLQKENIIDESGMPKERFSAEFPKEGPSILRIQQVVRGDSAAYFCASSPGTSGGASDTQYFGPGTRLTVL.

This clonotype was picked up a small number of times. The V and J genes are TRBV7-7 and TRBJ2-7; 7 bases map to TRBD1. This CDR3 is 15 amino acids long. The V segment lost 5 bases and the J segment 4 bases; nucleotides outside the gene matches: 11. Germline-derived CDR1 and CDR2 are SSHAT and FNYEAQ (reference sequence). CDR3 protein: CASSQGVGVDYEQYF. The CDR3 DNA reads TGTGCCAGCAGCCAGGGGGTAGGAGTTGATTACGAGCAGTACTTC.

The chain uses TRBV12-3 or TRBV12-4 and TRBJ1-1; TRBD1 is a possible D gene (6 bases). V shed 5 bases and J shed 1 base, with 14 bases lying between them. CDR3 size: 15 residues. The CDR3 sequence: CASSRGGLSNTEAFF. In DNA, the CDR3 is TGTGCCAGCAGTCGGGGGGGCTTATCGAACACTGAAGCTTTCTTT.

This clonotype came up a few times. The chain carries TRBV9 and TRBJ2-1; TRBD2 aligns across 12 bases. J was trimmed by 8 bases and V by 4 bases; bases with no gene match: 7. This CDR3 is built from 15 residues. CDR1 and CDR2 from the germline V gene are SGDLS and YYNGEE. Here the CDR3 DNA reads TGTGCCAGCAGCTTCGGACTAGCGGGAAGGTATGAGCAGTTCTTC. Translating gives CASSFGLAGRYEQFF.

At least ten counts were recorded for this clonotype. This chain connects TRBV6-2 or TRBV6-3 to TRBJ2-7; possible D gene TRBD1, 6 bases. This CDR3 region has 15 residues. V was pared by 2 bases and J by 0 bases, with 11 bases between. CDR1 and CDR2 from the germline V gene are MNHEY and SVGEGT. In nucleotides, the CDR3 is TGTGCCAGCAGTTACGGACAGACCTCCTCCTACGAGCAGTACTTC. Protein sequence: CASSYGQTSSYEQYF.

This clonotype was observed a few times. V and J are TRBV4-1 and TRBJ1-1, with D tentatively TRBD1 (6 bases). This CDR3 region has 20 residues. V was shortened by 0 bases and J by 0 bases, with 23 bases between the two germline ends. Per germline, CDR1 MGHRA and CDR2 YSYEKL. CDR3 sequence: CASSQDPLLLTGIMNTEAFF. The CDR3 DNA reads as TGCGCCAGCAGCCAAGATCCGTTGCTTTTGACAGGTATCATGAACACTGAAGCTTTCTTT.

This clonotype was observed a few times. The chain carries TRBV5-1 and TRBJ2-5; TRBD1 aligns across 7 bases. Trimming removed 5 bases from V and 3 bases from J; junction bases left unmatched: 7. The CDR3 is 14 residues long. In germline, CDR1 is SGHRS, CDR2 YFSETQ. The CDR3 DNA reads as TGCGCCAGCAGATTCGGGACAGCCGAAGAGACCCAGTACTTC. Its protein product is CASRFGTAEETQYF.